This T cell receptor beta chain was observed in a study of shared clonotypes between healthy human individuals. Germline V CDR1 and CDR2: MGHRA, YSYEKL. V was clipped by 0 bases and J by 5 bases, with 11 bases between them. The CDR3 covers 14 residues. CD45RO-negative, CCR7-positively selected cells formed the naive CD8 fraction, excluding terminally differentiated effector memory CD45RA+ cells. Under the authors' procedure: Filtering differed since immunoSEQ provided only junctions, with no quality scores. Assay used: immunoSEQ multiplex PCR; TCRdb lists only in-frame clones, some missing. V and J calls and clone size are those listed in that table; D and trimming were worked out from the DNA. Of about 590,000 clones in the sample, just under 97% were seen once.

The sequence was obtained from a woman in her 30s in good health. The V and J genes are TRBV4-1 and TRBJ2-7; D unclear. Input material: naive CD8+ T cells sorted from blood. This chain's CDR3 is CASSQDAAHHEQYF. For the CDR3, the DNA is TGCGCCAGCAGCCAAGACGCGGCACACCACGAGCAGTACTTC.